This TCR beta chain was sequenced in a study of T-cell memory formation after mild COVID-19. Overall study findings and caveats: Pre-infection memory carried some responding clones, suggesting that cross-reactive memory joined.

TCRdb itself ran the 5' RACE reads through MiXCR, one entry per CDR3 protein. Of around 310,000 distinct CDR3 sequences detected, about 16% appear once; the ten largest clones hold about 22%. The CDR3 loop spans 16 amino acids. The V end was cut by 0 bases, the J end by 1 base, with 10 bases between. Germline V gene lookup returns CDR1 SGHRS and CDR2 YFSETQ. This clonotype was observed a few times. Its antigen is not known. This TCR derives from a man in his late teens or twenties who had mild COVID-19 (a few samples of this study predate the infection). Cell type and time point are not known. Sequenced material: PBMCs or a T cell subset sorted from them (not recorded which). The rearrangement links TRBV5-1 to TRBJ2-2; D is undetermined. The CDR3 reads CASSLDPLVNTGELFF. CDR3 DNA: TGCGCCAGCAGCTTGGACCCACTTGTGAACACCGGGGAGCTGTTTTTT. Using reference TRBV5-1 and TRBJ2-2 for the parts outside the CDR3, the full variable domain is KAGVTQTPRYLIKTRGQQVTLSCSPISGHRSVSWYQQTPGQGLQFLFEYFSETQRNKGNFPGRFSGRQFSNSRSEMNVSTLELGDSALYLCASSLDPLVNTGELFFGEGSRLTVL.